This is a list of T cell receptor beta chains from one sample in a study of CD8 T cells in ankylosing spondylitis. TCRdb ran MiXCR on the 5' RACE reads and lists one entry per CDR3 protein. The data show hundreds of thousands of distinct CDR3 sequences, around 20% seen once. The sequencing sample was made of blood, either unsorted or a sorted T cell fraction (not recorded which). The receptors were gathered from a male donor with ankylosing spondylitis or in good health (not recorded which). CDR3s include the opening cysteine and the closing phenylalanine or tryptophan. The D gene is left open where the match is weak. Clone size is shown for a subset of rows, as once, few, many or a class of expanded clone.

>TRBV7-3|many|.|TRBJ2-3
TGTGCCAGCAGCTTAACCGGGCCAGATACGCAGTATTTT
CASSLTGPDTQYF
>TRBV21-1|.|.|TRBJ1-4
TGTGCCAGCAGCATGTACTTGGTTGCAACTAATGAAAAACTGTTTTTT
CASSMYLVATNEKLFF
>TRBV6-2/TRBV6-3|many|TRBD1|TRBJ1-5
TGTGCCAGCAGTTACGGGACAGGGGGCATCTCAAGGCAGCCCCAGCATTTT
CASSYGTGGISRQPQHF
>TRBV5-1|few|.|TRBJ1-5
TGCGCCAGCAGCTTGGGAGGGTCAGACAATCAGCCCCAGCATTTT
CASSLGGSDNQPQHF
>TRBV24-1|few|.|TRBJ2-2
TGTGCCACCAGTGACGGCAACACCGGGGAGCTGTTTTTT
CATSDGNTGELFF
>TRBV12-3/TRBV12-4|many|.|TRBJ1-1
TGTGCCAGCAGTCTCAGGGGAGGGGCTGAAGCTTTCTTT
CASSLRGGAEAFF
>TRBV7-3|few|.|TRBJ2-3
TGTGCCAGCAGCCTGACGGTCCCAGATACGCAGTATTTT
CASSLTVPDTQYF
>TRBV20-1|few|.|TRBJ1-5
TGCAGTGCTAGAGATCCGACGGATAGCAATCAGCCCCAGCATTTT
CSARDPTDSNQPQHF
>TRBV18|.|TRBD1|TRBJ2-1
TGTGCCAGCTCACCTCCCGGGACAGGGGCTTTGTATGAGCAGTTCTTC
CASSPPGTGALYEQFF
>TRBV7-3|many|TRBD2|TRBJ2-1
TGTGCCAGCAGCGCCATCCTAGCGGGAGGGGGAACTGAGCAGTTCTTC
CASSAILAGGGTEQFF
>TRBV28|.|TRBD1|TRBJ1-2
TGTGCCAGCAGTACAGGGGTGGGAGGCTACACCTTC
CASSTGVGGYTF
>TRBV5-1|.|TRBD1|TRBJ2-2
TGCGCCAGCAGCTTAACGGAAAGGACAGGGACGAACACCGGGGAGCTGTTTTTT
CASSLTERTGTNTGELFF
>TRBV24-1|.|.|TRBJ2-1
TGTGCCACCAGTGATTTAACCCTTAGTGGCAATGAGCAGTTCTTC
CATSDLTLSGNEQFF
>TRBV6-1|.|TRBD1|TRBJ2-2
TGTGCCAGCAGTGATGGGACAGGGGGTGTCGGGGAGCTGTTTTTT
CASSDGTGGVGELFF
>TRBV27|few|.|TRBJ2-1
TGTGCCAGCAGGGAAACTGGAAATGAGCAGTTCTTC
CASRETGNEQFF
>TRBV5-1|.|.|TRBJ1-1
TGCGCCAGCAGCGACAAGACGACAATGAACACTGAAGCTTTCTTT
CASSDKTTMNTEAFF
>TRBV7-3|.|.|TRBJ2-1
TGTGCCAGCAGCTTAAACGAGGGCGACGGTGAGCAGTTCTTC
CASSLNEGDGEQFF
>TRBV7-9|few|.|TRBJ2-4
TGTGCCAGCAGCTTAGCGGCTATCGCCAAAAACATTCAGTACTTC
CASSLAAIAKNIQYF
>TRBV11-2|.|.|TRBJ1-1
TGTGCCAGCAGCTTCGAGGGGGGCACTGAAGCTTTCTTT
CASSFEGGTEAFF
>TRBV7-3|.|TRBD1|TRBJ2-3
TGTGCCAGCAGTTCGACAGGGGGCCGGACAGATACGCAGTATTTT
CASSSTGGRTDTQYF
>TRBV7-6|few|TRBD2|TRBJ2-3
TGTGCCAGCAGCTTAGCGCCCCGGACTAGCGGGGGGACCTCTAGCACAGATACGCAGTATTTT
CASSLAPRTSGGTSSTDTQYF
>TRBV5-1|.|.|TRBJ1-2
TGCGCCAGCAGCTTGGCCCAGGGCTATGGCTACACCTTC
CASSLAQGYGYTF
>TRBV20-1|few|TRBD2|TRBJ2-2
TGCAGTGCTAGAAACGGGAGGGCCAACGGGGAGCTGTTTTTT
CSARNGRANGELFF
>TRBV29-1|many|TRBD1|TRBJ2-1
TGCAGCGTTGGGACAGGGGGGTACAATGAGCAGTTCTTC
CSVGTGGYNEQFF
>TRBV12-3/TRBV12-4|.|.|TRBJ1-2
TGTGCCAGCCTGGGGACGGATGGCTACACCTTC
CASLGTDGYTF
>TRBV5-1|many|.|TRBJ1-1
TGCGCCAGCAGCTTGGAGGCTATGAACACTGAAGCTTTCTTT
CASSLEAMNTEAFF
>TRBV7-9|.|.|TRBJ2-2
TGTGCCAGCAGCTTAGAACAGATCACCGGGGAGCTGTTTTTT
CASSLEQITGELFF
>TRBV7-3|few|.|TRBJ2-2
TGTGCCAGCAGCCCCAACCCGGACCCGAGGACCGGGGAGCTGTTTTTT
CASSPNPDPRTGELFF
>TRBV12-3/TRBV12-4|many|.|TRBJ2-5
TGTGCCAGCAGAACGTCGGCCCAAGAGACCCAGTACTTC
CASRTSAQETQYF
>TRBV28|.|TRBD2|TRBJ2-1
TGTGCCAGCAGTTTTCGACTAGCGGGAAGGGGAGTTGAGCAGTTCTTC
CASSFRLAGRGVEQFF
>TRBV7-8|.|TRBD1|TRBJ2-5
TGTGCCAGCAGGGACGGGACAGGGTTTTTTGAGACCCAGTACTTC
CASRDGTGFFETQYF
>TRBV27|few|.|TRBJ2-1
TGTGCCAGCAGTTTGACGGGGTTTGAGCAGTTCTTC
CASSLTGFEQFF
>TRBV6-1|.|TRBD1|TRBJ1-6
TGTGCCAGCACTGGGACAGGGAAAGGAAATTCACCCCTCCACTTT
CASTGTGKGNSPLHF
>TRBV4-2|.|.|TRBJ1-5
TGTGCCAGCAGCCAGCATACAGGGAAACAGCCCCAGCATTTT
CASSQHTGKQPQHF
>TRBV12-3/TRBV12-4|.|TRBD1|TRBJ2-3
TGTGCCAGCAGGAGGGGGACAGGGATAACAGATACGCAGTATTTT
CASRRGTGITDTQYF
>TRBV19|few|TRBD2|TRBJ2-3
TGTGCCAGTAGTACCCGGACTAGCGAGGATGGGGATACGCAGTATTTT
CASSTRTSEDGDTQYF
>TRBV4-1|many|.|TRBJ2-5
TGCGCCAGCAGCCCCTCTGACGGTTGGGAGACCCAGTACTTC
CASSPSDGWETQYF
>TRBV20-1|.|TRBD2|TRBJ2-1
TGCAGTGCTAGAGGACTAGCGGACAATGAGCAGTTCTTC
CSARGLADNEQFF
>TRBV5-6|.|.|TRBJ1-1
TGTGCCAGCAGCGATCCGGGGGGGGCGCCTGAAGCTTTCTTT
CASSDPGGAPEAFF
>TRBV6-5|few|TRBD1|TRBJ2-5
TGTGCCAGCAGTTACTCCGGGACAGGGGACGAGACCCAGTACTTC
CASSYSGTGDETQYF
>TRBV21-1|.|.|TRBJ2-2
TGTGCCACCGGGACCCCCGCGAACACCGGGGAGCTGTTTTTT
CATGTPANTGELFF
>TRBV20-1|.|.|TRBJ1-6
TGCAGTGCTAGGGGTGGGGGGGTGGATTCACCCCTCCACTTT
CSARGGGVDSPLHF
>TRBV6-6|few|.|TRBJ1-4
TGTGCCAGCAGTCGTAATGAAAAACTGTTTTTT
CASSRNEKLFF
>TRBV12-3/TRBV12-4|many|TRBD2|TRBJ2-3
TGTGCCAGCAGGCTAGCGGGAGGCACAGATACGCAGTATTTT
CASRLAGGTDTQYF
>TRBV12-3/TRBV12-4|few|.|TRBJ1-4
TGTGCCAGCAGTTTGGGGAAAGAAAAACTGTTTTTT
CASSLGKEKLFF
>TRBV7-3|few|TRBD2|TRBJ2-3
TGTGCCAGCAGCCTGACGGGGACTAGCGGGAGGGCCTCAGATACGCAGTATTTT
CASSLTGTSGRASDTQYF
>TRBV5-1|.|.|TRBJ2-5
TGCGCCAGCAGTTCTTTTGCGCCTCAAGAGACCCAGTACTTC
CASSSFAPQETQYF
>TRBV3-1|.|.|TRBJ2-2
TGTGCCAGCAGCCAAGCGACAGGGAACACCGGGGAGCTGTTTTTT
CASSQATGNTGELFF
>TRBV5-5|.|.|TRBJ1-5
TGTGCCAGCAGCCTGAGCCCCAGGGCCAATCAGCCCCAGCATTTT
CASSLSPRANQPQHF
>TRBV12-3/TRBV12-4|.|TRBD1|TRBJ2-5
TGTGCCAGCAACAATAGGACAGGGCTAAGGGAGACCCAGTACTTC
CASNNRTGLRETQYF
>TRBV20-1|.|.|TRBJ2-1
TGCAGTGCTTCCCCTATAGCGCCTAGCTCCTACAATGAGCAGTTCTTC
CSASPIAPSSYNEQFF
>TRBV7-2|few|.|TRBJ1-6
TGTGCCAGCAGCTTTTACGGCTATAATTCACCCCTCCACTTT
CASSFYGYNSPLHF
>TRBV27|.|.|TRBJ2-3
TGTGCCAGCAGTTTTGTTCTCGGGGACCCTTCCACAGATACGCAGTATTTT
CASSFVLGDPSTDTQYF
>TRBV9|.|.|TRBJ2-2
TGTGCCAGCAGCGTGCTGGAACCCGGGGAGCTGTTTTTT
CASSVLEPGELFF
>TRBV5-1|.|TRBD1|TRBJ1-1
TGCGCCAGCAGCTTGGGGACAGGGGGAATAGGCACTGAAGCTTTCTTT
CASSLGTGGIGTEAFF